The clone carrying this TCR beta chain was counted ten times or more. Antigen unknown. CDR1 is SGHAT, CDR2 FQNNGV, per germline. With 2 bases removed from V and 9 bases from J, the gap between germline ends came to 8 bases. The CDR3 length is 12 residues. MiXCR was run by TCRdb on the 5' RACE reads, yielding one entry per CDR3 protein. The top ten hold about 3.9% of the sample, which has 250,000 or so distinct CDR3 sequences, about 12% seen once. The sample comes from a study of identical twins. Broader study findings: The study found excess low generation probability among twin-shared out-of-frame alpha sequences.

No donor was unhealthy or non-Caucasian. The same sample was also used in a study of yellow fever vaccine responses in identical twins.

The source of this sequence is a woman in her late teens or twenties in good health. Material for sequencing was memory (CD45RO+) T cells sorted from blood. The V call is TRBV11-2, the J call TRBJ2-1; tentatively, D is TRBD1 or TRBD2 (5 bases each). CDR3 residues: CASSLQGREQFF. As DNA, the CDR3 is TGTGCCAGCAGCTTACAGGGACGTGAGCAGTTCTTC.